This T cell receptor beta chain derives from a study of tumor-infiltrating lymphocytes in oesophageal squamous cell carcinoma. This clonotype occurred once. The CDR3 contains 16 residues. V lost 5 bases, J lost 3 bases, and 8 bases stayed unmatched. Germline V gives CDR1 SGHRS, CDR2 YFSETQ. TCRdb fed the PCR reads into MiXCR, producing one record per CDR3 protein. Among some 25,000 distinct CDR3 sequences, more than 35% were seen once, and the ten largest hold 23%. This TCR came from a male donor with esophageal squamous cell carcinoma. Sequenced material: esophageal tumor tissue. V and J are TRBV5-1 and TRBJ2-6; TRBD1 aligns across 7 bases. This CDR3 is CASSPPRGLGANVLTF. As DNA, the CDR3 is TGCGCCAGCAGTCCTCCTAGGGGGCTTGGGGCCAACGTCCTGACTTTC.